This T cell receptor beta chain was sequenced during a study of blood T cell repertoires in COVID-19 (dated by TCRdb to the early 2020s). As for the study more broadly: Collaborator samples came from the United States, Italy and Spain and covered acute and convalescent phases of COVID-19. A freely available public database, intended as a resource for researchers studying the immune response to SARS-CoV-2, is where the repertoires were released. The dataset comprised deeply sampled blood TCRbeta repertoires from subjects exposed to, actively infected with, or recovered from COVID-19. Samples were obtained from the ongoing ImmuneRACE study (first 160 participants) and from about 1,300 subjects provided by 6 global collaborators. The material from the prospective study consisted of cDNA or gDNA derived from T cells, B-cell-depleted T cells, or PBMCs. Where available, HLA class I and class II types were obtained from metadata supplied by the sample provider rather than from assay-based typing. The sample metadata nearly always contained a de-identified subject ID, COVID-19 status, age in years and sex.

Points the paper makes about the study in general: How much clinical and demographic metadata was included differed by source and by participant, and the metadata was provided uncurated.

TCRbeta CDR3 regions were amplified from genomic DNA using the immunoSEQ Assay, a bias-controlled multiplex PCR. As for the original processing: Nucleated cell counts per sample were estimated from amplification of reference gene primers within the assay. Sequence reads were collapsed and filtered to measure the absolute abundance of every unique TCRbeta CDR3 rearrangement. Productive Simpson clonality was computed per sample as the square root of Simpson's diversity index over productive rearrangements. What TCRdb holds here is the immuneACCESS table cut down to in-frame rearrangements. Part of the clones is not present; checked against another copy, under half of the missing clones reflect an unresolved V gene, and the others are unexplained. V, J and clone size reflect that table, while D and trimming were determined from the DNA. This sample comprises hundreds of thousands of clones, 65% to 90% of them detected only once. Approximately 5% of the sample lies in the top ten.

Whole blood was collected in K2EDTA tubes by collaborating institutions according to the institutions' own protocols. For TCRbeta analysis, collaborators shipped samples as frozen whole blood, isolated PBMCs, or DNA extracted from either of those sample types. The CDR3 sequence holds 14 residues, the cysteine and phenylalanine included. Solely the CDR3 DNA is kept, with 42 bases framed from the first base. Based on the germline V gene, the CDR1 and CDR2 sequences are SGHAT and FQNNGV. Between the V and J ends, shortened by 1 base and 5 bases respectively, the junction contains 11 bases. Remarks on this clone: Its antigen remains unidentified. No base quality values were provided; no much bigger clone lies one nucleotide off.

The TCR originated in a man aged 45-65 years with active or convalescent COVID-19. The sequenced sample consisted of peripheral blood. The chain links TRBV11-2 with TRBJ1-2; matching of 5 bases hints at TRBD1 as the D gene. The nucleotide sequence is given as TGTGCCAGCAGCTTAGTGGGGGGTCCTTATGGCTACACCTTC. Translated, it reads CASSLVGGPYGYTF.